This T cell receptor beta chain was documented in a study of blood T cell repertoires in COVID-19. Study background: From T cells, B-cell-depleted T cells, or PBMCs came the material, which was cDNA or gDNA.

Germline loops: CDR1 SGHDT, CDR2 YYEEEE. Trimming removed 3 bases at V and 0 bases at J, with 18 bases between. The CDR3 is 17 amino acids. In the original analysis: For nucleated cells, counts were estimated from reference gene primer amplification. Only in-frame clones appear in the TCRdb table, and some are missing; sequencing was by immunoSEQ multiplex PCR. The V and J calls and clone size come from that table; D and trimming were worked out from the DNA. The data show roughly 120,000 clones, 80% seen once. The source material was peripheral blood. The gene calls are TRBV5-6 and TRBJ1-1; unclear D gene. The TCR comes from a man aged 65-85 years with acute or convalescent COVID-19. In DNA form, the CDR3 reads TGTGCCAGCAGCTCCCAAACCTGGGAGGCCATGAACACTGAAGCTTTCTTT. Its protein product is CASSSQTWEAMNTEAFF. Together with reference TRBV5-6 and TRBJ1-1, the CDR3 gives the full variable domain: DAGVTQSPTHLIKTRGQQVTLRCSPKSGHDTVSWYQQALGQGPQFIFQYYEEEERQRGNFPDRFSGHQFPNYSSELNVNALLLGDSALYLCASSSQTWEAMNTEAFFGQGTRLTVV.